These 9 T cell receptor beta chains were sequenced from one sample in a study of T cell responses to AZD1222 COVID-19 vaccine. Produced via immunoSEQ multiplex PCR; TCRdb's table is partial and in-frame only. The sample carries 26,000 or so clones, roughly 90% recorded once. The sample here was peripheral blood, taken 28 days after the second AZD1222 dose. The receptors here all came from an adult who received the AZD1222 COVID-19 vaccine.

The V and J genes are TRBV3-1 (or the pseudogene TRBV3-2) and TRBJ1-3, with no clear D. The V end was cut by 1 base, the J end by 0 bases, with 10 bases between. The CDR3 totals 16 residues. Germline CDR1 is LGHDT and CDR2 is YNNKEL (reference sequence). The CDR3 is CASSQVTANSGNTIYF. CDR3 DNA sequence: TGTGCCAGCAGCCAAGTAACCGCCAACTCTGGAAACACCATATATTTT.

The chain couples TRBV11-3 to TRBJ2-7; D tentatively reads TRBD1 or TRBD2 (5 bases each). The CDR3 is 18 residues long. Germline lookup yields CDR1 SGHNT and CDR2 YENEEA. V was cut by 0 bases and J by 0 bases, with 18 bases left in between. Here the CDR3 DNA reads TGTGCCAGCAGCTTAGAGAGGGGTGGGGAGCTCCACTCCTACGAGCAGTACTTC. It translates to CASSLERGGELHSYEQYF.

CDR3 bases: TGTGCCACCAGTGATTTTGCCCCCGGGACAGGGACCTACAATGAGCAGTTCTTC. Translating it yields CATSDFAPGTGTYNEQFF. The chain combines TRBV24-1 with TRBJ2-1; 9 bases agree with TRBD1. Germline V CDR1 and CDR2: KGHDR, SFDVKD. The CDR3 covers 18 residues. Losses at the gene ends were 1 base for V and 2 bases for J; bases not matched to a gene: 8.

This chain connects TRBV5-1 to TRBJ1-4; perhaps TRBD1 as D (5 bases). CDR1 SGHRS and CDR2 YFSETQ come from the germline V gene. The length of the CDR3 is 13 residues. V was shortened by 0 bases and J by 7 bases, with 7 bases between the two germline ends. CDR3 sequence (DNA): TGCGCCAGCAGCTTGGAGGGGTTTGAAAAACTGTTTTTT. Protein sequence: CASSLEGFEKLFF.

The chain uses TRBV3-1 (or the pseudogene TRBV3-2) and TRBJ1-2, with 7 nucleotides matching TRBD1. Germline V gene sequence: CDR1 LGHDT, CDR2 YNNKEL (reference sequence). This CDR3 has 15 residues. The J segment lost 4 bases and the V segment lost 4 bases, leaving 9 bases of the junction unmatched. This CDR3 reads CASSLGTAKPYGYTF. The CDR3 DNA sequence: TGTGCCAGCAGCCTTGGGACAGCGAAACCCTATGGCTACACCTTC.

The gene calls are TRBV25-1 and TRBJ1-6, with TRBD1 matching 7 bases. Looked up from germline, CDR1 is MGHDK and CDR2 is SYGVNS. Trimming at V came to 3 bases and at J to 6 bases, leaving 5 bases not matched to a gene. The CDR3 loop spans 15 amino acids. This chain's CDR3 is CASSESGGINSPLHF. For the CDR3, the DNA is TGTGCCAGCAGTGAGTCAGGGGGGATTAATTCACCCCTCCACTTT.

V is TRBV4-3 and J is TRBJ2-3; TRBD1 is a possible D gene (6 bases). The CDR3 has 16 residues. V was clipped by 0 bases and J by 2 bases, with 12 bases between them. CDR1 and CDR2 from the germline V gene are LGHNA and YSLEER. This CDR3 reads CASSQDRDTYTDTQYF. The CDR3 DNA reads as TGCGCCAGCAGCCAAGACCGGGACACCTACACAGATACGCAGTATTTT.

The CDR3 coding sequence is TGTGCCAGCTCTTCGGGGACAGGGGGATACGAGCAGTACTTC. Amino acids: CASSSGTGGYEQYF. V gene TRBV18 combines with J gene TRBJ2-7; 11 bases line up with TRBD1. After removal of 6 bases from V and 4 bases from J, the junction contained 5 bases not matched to a gene. CDR1 and CDR2 (germline): KGHSH, LQKENI. CDR3 length: 14 amino acids.

The chain is built from TRBV28 and TRBJ1-5; unclear D gene. The germline V gene has CDR1 MDHEN and CDR2 SYDVKM. This CDR3 has 15 residues. V was pared by 0 bases and J by 2 bases, with 8 bases between. The chain's CDR3 is CASSLWSGGNQPQHF. The CDR3 bases are TGTGCCAGCAGTTTATGGTCTGGGGGCAATCAGCCCCAGCATTTT.